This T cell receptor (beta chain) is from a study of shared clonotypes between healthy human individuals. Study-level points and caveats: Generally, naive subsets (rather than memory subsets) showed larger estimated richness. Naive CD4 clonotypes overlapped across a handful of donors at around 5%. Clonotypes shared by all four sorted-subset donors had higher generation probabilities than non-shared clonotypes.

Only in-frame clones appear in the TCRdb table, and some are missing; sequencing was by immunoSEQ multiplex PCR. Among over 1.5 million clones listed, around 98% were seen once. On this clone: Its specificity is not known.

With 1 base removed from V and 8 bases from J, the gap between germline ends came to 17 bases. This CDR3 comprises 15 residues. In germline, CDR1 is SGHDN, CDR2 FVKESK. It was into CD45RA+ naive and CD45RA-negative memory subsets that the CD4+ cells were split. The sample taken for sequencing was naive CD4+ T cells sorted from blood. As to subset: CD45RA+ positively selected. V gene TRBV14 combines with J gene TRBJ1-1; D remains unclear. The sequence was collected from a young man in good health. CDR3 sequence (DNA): TGTGCCAGCAGCCAAGCCCCCATACTAAGGAGAGAAGCTTTCTTT. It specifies CASSQAPILRREAFF.